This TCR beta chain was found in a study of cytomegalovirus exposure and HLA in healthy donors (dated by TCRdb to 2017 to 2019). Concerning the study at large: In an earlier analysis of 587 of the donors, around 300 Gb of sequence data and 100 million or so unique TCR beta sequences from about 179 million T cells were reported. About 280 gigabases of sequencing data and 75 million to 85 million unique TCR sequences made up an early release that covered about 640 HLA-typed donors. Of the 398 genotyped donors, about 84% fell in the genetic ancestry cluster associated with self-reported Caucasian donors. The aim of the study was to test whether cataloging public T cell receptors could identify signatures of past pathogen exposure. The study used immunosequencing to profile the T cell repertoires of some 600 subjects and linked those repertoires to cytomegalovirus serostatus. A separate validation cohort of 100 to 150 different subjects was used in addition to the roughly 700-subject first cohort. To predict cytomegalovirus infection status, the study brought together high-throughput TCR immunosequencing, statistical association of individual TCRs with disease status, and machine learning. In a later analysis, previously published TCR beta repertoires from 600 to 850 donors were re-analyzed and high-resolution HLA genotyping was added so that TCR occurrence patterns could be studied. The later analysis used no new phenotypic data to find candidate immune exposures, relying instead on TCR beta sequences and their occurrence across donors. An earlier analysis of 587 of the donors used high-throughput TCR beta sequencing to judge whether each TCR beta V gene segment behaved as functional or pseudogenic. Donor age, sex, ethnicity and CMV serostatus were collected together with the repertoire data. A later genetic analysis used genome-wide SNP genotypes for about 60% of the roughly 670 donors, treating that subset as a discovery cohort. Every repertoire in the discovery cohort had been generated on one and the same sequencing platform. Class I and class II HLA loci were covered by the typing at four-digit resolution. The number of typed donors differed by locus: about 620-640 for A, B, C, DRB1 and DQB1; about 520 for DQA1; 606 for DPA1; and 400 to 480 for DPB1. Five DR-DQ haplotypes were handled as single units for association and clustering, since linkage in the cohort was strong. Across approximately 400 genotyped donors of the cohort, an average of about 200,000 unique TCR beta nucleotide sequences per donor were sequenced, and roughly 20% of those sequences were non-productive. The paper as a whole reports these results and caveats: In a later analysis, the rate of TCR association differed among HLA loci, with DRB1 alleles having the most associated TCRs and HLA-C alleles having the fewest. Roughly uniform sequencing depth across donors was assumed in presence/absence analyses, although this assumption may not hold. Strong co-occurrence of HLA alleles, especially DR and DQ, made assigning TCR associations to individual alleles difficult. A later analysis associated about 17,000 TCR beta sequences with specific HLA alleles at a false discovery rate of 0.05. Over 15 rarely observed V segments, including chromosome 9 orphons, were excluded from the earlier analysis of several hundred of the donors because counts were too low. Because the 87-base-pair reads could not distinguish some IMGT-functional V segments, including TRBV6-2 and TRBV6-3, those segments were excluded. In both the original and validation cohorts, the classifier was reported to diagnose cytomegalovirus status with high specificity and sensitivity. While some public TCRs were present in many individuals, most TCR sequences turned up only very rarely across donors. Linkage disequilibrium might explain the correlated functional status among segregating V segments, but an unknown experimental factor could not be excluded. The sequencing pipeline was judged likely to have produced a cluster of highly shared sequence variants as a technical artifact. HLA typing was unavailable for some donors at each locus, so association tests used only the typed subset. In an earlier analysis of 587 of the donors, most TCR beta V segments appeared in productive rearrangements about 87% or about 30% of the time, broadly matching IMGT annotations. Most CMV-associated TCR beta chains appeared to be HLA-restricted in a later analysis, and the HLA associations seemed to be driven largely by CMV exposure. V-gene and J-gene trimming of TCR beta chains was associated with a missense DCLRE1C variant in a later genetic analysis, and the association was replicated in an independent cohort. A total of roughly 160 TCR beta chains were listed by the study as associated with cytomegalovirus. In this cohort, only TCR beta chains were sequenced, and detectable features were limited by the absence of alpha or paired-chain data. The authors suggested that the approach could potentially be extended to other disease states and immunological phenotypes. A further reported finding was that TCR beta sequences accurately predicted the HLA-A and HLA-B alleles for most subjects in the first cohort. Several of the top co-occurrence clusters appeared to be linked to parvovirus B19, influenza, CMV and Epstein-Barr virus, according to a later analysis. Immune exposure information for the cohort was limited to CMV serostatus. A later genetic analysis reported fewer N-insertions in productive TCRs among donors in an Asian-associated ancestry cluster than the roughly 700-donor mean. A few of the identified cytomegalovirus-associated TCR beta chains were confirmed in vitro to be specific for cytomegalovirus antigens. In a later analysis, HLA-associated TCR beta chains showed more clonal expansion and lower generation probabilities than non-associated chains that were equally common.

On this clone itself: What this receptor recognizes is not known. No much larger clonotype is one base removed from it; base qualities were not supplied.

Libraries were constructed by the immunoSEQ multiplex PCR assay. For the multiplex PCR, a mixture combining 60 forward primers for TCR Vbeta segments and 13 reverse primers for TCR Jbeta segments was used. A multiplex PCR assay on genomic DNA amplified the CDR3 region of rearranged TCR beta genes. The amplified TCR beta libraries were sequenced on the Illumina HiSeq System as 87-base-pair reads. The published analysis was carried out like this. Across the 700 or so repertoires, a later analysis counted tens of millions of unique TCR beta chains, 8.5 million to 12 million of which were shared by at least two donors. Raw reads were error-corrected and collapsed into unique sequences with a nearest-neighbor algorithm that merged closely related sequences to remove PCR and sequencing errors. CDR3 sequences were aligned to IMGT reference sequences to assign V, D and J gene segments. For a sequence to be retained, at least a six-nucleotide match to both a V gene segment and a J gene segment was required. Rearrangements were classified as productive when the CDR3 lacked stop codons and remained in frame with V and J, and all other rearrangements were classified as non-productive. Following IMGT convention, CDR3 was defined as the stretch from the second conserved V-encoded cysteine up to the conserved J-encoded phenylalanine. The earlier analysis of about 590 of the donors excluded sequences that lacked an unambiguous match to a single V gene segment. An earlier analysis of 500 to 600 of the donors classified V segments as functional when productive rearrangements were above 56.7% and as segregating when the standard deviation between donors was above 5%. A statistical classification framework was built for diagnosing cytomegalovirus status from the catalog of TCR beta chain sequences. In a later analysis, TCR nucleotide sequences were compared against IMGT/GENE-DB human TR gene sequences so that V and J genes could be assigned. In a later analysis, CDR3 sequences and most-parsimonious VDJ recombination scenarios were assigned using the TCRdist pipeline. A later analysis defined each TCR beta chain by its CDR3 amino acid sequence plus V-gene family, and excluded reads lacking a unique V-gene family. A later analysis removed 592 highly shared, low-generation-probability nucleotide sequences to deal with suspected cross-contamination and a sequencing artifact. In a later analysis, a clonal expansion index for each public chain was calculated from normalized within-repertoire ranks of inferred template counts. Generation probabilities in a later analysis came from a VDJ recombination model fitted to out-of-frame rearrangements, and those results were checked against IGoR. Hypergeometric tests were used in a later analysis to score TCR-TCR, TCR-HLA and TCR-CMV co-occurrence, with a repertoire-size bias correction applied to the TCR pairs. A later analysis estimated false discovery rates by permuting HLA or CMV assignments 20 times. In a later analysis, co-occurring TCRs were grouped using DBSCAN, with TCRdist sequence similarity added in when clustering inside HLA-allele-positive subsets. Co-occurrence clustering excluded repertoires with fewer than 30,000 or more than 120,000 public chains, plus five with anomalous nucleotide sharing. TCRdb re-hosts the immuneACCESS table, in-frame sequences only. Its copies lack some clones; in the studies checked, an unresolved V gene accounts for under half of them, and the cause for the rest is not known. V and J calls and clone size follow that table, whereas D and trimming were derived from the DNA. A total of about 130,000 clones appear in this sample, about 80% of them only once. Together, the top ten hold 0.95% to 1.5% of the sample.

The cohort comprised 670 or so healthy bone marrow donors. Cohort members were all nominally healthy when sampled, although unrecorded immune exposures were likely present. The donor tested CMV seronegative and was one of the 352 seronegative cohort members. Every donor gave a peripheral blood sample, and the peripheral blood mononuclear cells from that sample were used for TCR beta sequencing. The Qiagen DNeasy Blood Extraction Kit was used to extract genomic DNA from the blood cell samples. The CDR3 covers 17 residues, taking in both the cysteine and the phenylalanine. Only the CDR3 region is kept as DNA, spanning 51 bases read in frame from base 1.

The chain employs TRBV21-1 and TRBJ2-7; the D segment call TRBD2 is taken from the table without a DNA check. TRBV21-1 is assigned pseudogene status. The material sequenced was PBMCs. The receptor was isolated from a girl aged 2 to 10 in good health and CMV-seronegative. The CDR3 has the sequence CASSKPFSGRGPYEQYF. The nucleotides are TGTGCCAGCAGCAAACCCTTTAGCGGGAGGGGCCCCTACGAGCAGTACTTC.